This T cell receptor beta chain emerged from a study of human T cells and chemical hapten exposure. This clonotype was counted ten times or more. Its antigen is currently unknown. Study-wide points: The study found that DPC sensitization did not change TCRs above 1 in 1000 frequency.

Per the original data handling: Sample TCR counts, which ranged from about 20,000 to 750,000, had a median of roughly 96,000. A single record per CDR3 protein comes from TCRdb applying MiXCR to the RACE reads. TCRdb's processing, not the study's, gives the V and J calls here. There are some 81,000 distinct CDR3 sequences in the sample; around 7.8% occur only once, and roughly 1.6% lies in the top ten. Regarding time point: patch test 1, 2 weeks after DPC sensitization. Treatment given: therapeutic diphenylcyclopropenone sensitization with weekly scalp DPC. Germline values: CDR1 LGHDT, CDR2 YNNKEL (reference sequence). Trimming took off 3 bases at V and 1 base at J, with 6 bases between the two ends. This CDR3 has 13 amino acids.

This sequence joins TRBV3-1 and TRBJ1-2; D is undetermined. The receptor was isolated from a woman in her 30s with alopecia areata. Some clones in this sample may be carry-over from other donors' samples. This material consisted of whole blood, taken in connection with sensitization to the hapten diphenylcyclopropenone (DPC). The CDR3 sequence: CASSQTSNYGYTF. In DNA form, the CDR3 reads TGTGCCAGCAGCCAGACCAGTAACTATGGCTACACCTTC. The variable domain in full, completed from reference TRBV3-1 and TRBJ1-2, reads DTAVSQTPKYLVTQMGNDKSIKCEQNLGHDTMYWYKQDSKKFLKIMFSYNNKELIINETVPNRFSPKSPDKAHLNLHINSLELGDSAVYFCASSQTSNYGYTFGSGTRLTVV.